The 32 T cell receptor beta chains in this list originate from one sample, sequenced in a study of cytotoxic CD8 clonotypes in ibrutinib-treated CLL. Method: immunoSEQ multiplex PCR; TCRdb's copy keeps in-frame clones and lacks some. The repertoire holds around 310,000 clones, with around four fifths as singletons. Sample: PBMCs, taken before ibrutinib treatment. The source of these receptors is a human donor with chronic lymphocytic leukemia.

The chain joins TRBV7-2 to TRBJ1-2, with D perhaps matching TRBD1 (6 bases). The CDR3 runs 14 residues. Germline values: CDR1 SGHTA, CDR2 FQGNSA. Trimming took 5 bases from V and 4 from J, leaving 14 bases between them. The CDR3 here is CASSHREGPYGYTF. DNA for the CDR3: TGTGCCAGCAGCCACAGGGAAGGACCCTATGGCTACACCTTC.

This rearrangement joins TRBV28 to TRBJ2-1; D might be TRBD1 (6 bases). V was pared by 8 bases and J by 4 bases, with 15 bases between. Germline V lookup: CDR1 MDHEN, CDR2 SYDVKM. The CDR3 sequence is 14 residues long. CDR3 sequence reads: CASEGHQTYNEQFF. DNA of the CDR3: TGTGCCAGCGAGGGACATCAGACATACAATGAGCAGTTCTTC.

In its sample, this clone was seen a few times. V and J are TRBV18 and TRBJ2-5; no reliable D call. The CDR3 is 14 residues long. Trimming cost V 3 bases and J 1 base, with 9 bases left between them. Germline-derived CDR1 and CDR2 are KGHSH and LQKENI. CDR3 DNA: TGTGCCAGCTCACCGTACGAGCTCCAAGAGACCCAGTACTTC. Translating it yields CASSPYELQETQYF.

This chain's CDR3 is CATSLPLIITREGYNEQFF. The CDR3 region has the DNA TGTGCCACCAGCCTACCACTCATTATTACGCGGGAAGGTTACAATGAGCAGTTCTTC. The chain couples TRBV15 to TRBJ2-1, with D possibly being TRBD2 (6 bases). Germline V lookup: CDR1 LNHNV, CDR2 YYDKDF (reference sequence). V was trimmed by 5 bases and J by 4 bases, leaving 27 bases between them. The CDR3 has 19 residues.

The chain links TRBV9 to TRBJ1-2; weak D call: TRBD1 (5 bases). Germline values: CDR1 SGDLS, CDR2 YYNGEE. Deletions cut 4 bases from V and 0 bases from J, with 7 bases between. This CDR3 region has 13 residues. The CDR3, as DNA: TGTGCCAGCAGCCAGACAGCTAACTATGGCTACACCTTC. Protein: CASSQTANYGYTF.

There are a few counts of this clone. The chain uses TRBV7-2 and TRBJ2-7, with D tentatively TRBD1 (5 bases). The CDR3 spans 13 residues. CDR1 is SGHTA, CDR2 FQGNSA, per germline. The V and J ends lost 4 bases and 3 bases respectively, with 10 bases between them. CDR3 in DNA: TGTGCCAGCAGCTGGGGCGGATTCTACGAGCAGTACTTC. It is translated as CASSWGGFYEQYF.

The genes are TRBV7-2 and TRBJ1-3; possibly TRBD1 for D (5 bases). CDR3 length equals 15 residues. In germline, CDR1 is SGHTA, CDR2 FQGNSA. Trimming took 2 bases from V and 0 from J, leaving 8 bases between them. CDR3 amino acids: CASSLSTGSGNTIYF. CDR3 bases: TGTGCCAGCAGCTTAAGTACAGGCTCTGGAAACACCATATATTTT.

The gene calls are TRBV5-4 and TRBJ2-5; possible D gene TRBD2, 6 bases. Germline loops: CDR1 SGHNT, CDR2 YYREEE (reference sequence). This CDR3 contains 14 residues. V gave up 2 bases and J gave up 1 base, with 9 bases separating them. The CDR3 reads CASSFAGTQETQYF. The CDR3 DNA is TGTGCCAGCAGCTTCGCGGGAACCCAAGAGACCCAGTACTTC.

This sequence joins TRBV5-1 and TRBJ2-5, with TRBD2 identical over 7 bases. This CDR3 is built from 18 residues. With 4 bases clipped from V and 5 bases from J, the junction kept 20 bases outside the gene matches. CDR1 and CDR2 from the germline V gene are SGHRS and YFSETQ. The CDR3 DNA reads TGCGCCAGCAGCCGCACTTCCCCGGCTAGCGGCACAGTGGAGACCCAGTACTTC. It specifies CASSRTSPASGTVETQYF. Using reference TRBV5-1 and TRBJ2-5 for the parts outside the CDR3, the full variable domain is KAGVTQTPRYLIKTRGQQVTLSCSPISGHRSVSWYQQTPGQGLQFLFEYFSETQRNKGNFPGRFSGRQFSNSRSEMNVSTLELGDSALYLCASSRTSPASGTVETQYFGPGTRLLVL.

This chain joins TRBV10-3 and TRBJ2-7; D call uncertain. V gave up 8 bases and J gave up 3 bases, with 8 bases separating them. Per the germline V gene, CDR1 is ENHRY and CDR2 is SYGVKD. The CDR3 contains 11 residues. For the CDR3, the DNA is TGTGCCATCGGCAGCAGCTACGAGCAGTACTTC. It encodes CAIGSSYEQYF.

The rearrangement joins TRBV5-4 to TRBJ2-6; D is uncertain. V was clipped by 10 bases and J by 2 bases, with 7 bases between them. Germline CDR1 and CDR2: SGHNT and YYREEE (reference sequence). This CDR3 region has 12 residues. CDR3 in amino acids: CAFETGANVLTF. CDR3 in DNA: TGTGCCTTTGAGACTGGGGCCAACGTCCTGACTTTC.

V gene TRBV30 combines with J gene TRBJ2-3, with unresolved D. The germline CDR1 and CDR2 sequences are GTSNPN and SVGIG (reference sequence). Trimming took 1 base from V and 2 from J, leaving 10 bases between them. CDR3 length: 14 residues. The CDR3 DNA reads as TGTGCCTGGAGTGCCGATCGGAACACAGATACGCAGTATTTT. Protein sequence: CAWSADRNTDTQYF.

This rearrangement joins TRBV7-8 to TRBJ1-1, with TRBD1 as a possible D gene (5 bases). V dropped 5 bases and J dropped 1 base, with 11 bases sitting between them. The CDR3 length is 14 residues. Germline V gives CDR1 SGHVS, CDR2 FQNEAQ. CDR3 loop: CASSTTATNTEAFF. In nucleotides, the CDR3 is TGTGCCAGCAGCACGACAGCGACGAACACTGAAGCTTTCTTT.

The chain's CDR3 is CASSESGDHGYTF. DNA of the CDR3: TGTGCCAGCAGTGAATCAGGGGACCATGGCTACACCTTC. V is TRBV2 and J is TRBJ1-2; tentative D call: TRBD1 (6 bases). V lost 2 bases, J lost 6 bases, and 10 bases lay in between. The germline V gene encodes CDR1 SNHLY and CDR2 FYNNEI. CDR3 length equals 13 residues.

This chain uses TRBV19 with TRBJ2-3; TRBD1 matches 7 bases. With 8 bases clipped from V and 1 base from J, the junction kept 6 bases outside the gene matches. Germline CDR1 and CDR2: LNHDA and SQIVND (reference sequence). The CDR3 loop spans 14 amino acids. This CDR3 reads CASRQGLGTDTQYF. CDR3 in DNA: TGTGCCAGTCGACAGGGATTAGGCACAGATACGCAGTATTTT.

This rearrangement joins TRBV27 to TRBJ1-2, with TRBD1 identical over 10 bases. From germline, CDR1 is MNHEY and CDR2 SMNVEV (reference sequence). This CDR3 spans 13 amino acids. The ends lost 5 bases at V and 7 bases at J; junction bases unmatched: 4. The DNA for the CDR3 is TGTGCCAGCAGTCCAGACAGGGGGCTTGGCTACACCTTC. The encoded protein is CASSPDRGLGYTF.

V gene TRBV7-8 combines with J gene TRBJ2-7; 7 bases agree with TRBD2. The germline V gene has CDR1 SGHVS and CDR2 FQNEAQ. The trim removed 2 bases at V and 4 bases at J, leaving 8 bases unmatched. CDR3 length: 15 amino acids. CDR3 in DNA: TGTGCCAGCAGCTTATTGGGGACTACAAGTTACGAGCAGTACTTC. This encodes CASSLLGTTSYEQYF.

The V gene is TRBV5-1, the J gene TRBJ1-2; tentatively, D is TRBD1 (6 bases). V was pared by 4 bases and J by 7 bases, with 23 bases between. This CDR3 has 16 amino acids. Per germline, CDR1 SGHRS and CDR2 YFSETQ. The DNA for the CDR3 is TGCGCCAGCAGCCTGATGACGGGGGGGCCAATCGGTGGCTACACCTTC. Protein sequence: CASSLMTGGPIGGYTF.

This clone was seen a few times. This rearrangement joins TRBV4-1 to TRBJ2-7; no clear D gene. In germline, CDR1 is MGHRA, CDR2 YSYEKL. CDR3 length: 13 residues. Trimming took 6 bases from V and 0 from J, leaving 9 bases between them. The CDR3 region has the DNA TGCGCCAGCAGTAAGGGTATCTCCTACGAGCAGTACTTC. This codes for CASSKGISYEQYF.

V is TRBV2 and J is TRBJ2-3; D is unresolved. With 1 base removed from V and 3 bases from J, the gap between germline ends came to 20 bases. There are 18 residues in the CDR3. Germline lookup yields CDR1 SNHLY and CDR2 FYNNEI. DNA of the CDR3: TGTGCCAGCAGTGAAGGTTTTATGTATGATGAATCTACAGATACGCAGTATTTT. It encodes CASSEGFMYDESTDTQYF. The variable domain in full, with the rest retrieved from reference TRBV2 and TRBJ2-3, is EPEVTQTPSHQVTQMGQEVILRCVPISNHLYFYWYRQILGQKVEFLVSFYNNEISEKSEIFDDQFSVERPDGSNFTLKIRSTKLEDSAMYFCASSEGFMYDESTDTQYFGPGTRLTVL.

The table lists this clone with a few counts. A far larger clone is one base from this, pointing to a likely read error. CDR3 sequence reads: CASSPGAQPQHF. DNA of the CDR3: TGTGCCAGCAGTCCAGGGGCTCAGCCCCAGCATTTT. V usage is TRBV27 and J usage is TRBJ1-5, with a tentative D call TRBD1 (6 bases). Trimming cost V 5 bases and J 6 bases, with 8 bases left between them. CDR3 length: 12 amino acids. Germline CDR1 MNHEY, CDR2 SMNVEV (reference sequence).

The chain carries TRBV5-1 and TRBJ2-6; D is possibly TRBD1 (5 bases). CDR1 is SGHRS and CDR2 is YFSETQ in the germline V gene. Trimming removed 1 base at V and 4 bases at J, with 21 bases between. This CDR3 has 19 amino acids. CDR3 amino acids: CASSLRPDSDLSGANVLTF. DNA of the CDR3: TGCGCCAGCAGCTTGAGGCCCGACAGTGACCTTTCGGGGGCCAACGTCCTGACTTTC.

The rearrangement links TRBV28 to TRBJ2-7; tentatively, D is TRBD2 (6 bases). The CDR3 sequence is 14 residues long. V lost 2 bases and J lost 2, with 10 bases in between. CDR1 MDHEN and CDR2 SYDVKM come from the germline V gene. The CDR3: CASSLSPSAYEQYF. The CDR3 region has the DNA TGTGCCAGCAGTTTAAGTCCTAGCGCCTACGAGCAGTACTTC.

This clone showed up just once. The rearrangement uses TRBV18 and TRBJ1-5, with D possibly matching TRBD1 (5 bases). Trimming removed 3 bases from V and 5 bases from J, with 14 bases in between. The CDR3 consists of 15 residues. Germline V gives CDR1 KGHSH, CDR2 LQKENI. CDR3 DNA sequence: TGTGCCAGCTCACCTTCGGGGGGGTCCCATCAGCCCCAGCATTTT. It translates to CASSPSGGSHQPQHF.

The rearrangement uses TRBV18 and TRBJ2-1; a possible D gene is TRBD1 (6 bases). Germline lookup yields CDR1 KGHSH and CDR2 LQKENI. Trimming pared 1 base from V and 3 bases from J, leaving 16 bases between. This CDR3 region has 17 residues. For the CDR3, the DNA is TGTGCCAGCTCACCACGGACAGACGACGTTGGCTACAATGAGCAGTTCTTC. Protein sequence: CASSPRTDDVGYNEQFF.

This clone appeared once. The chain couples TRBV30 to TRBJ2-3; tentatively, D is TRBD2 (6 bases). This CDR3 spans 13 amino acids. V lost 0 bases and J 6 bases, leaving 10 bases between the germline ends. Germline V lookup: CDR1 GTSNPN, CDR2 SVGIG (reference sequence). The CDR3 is CAWSVGGSDTQYF. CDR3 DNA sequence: TGTGCCTGGAGTGTGGGAGGTTCGGATACGCAGTATTTT.

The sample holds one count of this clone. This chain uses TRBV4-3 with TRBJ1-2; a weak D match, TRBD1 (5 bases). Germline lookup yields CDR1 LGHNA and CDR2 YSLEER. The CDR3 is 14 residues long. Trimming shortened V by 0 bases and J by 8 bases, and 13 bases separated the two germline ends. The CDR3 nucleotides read TGCGCCAGCAGCCAAGAGCAGGGACGGGCCGGCTACACCTTC. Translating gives CASSQEQGRAGYTF.

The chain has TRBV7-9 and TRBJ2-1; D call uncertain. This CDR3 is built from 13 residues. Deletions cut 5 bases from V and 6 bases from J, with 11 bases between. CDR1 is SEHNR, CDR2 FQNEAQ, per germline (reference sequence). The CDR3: CASSEDGLNEQFF. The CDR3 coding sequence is TGTGCCAGCAGCGAAGACGGGCTCAATGAGCAGTTCTTC.

The CDR3 region is CASSTTGLTGELFF. The CDR3 DNA reads as TGTGCCAGTAGTACTACAGGGTTAACCGGGGAGCTGTTTTTT. The chain combines TRBV19 with TRBJ2-2; a possible D gene is TRBD1 (6 bases). Germline-derived CDR1 and CDR2 are LNHDA and SQIVND (reference sequence). CDR3 length equals 14 residues. Trimming cost V 4 bases and J 5 bases, with 11 bases left between them.

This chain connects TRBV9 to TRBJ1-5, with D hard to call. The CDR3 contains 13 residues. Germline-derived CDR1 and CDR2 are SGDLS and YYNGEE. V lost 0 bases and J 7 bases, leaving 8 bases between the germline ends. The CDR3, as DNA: TGTGCCAGCAGCGTAGATAAAGACCAGCCCCAGCATTTT. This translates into CASSVDKDQPQHF.

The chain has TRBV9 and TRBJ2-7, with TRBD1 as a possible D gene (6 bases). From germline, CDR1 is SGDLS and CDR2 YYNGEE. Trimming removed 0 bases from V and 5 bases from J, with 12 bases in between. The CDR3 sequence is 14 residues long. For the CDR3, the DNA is TGTGCCAGCAGCGTAGGGACAGAAATGGACGAGCAGTACTTC. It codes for CASSVGTEMDEQYF. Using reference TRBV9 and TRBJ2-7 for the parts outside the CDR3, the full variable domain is DSGVTQTPKHLITATGQRVTLRCSPRSGDLSVYWYQQSLDQGLQFLIQYYNGEERAKGNILERFSAQQFPDLHSELNLSSLELGDSALYFCASSVGTEMDEQYFGPGTRLTVT.

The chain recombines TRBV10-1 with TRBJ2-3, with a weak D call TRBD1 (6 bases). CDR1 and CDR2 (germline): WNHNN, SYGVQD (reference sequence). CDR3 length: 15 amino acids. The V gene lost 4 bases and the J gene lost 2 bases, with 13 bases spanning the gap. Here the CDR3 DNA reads TGCGCCAGCAGTGGGGACATCTCTCACACAGATACGCAGTATTTT. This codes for CASSGDISHTDTQYF.